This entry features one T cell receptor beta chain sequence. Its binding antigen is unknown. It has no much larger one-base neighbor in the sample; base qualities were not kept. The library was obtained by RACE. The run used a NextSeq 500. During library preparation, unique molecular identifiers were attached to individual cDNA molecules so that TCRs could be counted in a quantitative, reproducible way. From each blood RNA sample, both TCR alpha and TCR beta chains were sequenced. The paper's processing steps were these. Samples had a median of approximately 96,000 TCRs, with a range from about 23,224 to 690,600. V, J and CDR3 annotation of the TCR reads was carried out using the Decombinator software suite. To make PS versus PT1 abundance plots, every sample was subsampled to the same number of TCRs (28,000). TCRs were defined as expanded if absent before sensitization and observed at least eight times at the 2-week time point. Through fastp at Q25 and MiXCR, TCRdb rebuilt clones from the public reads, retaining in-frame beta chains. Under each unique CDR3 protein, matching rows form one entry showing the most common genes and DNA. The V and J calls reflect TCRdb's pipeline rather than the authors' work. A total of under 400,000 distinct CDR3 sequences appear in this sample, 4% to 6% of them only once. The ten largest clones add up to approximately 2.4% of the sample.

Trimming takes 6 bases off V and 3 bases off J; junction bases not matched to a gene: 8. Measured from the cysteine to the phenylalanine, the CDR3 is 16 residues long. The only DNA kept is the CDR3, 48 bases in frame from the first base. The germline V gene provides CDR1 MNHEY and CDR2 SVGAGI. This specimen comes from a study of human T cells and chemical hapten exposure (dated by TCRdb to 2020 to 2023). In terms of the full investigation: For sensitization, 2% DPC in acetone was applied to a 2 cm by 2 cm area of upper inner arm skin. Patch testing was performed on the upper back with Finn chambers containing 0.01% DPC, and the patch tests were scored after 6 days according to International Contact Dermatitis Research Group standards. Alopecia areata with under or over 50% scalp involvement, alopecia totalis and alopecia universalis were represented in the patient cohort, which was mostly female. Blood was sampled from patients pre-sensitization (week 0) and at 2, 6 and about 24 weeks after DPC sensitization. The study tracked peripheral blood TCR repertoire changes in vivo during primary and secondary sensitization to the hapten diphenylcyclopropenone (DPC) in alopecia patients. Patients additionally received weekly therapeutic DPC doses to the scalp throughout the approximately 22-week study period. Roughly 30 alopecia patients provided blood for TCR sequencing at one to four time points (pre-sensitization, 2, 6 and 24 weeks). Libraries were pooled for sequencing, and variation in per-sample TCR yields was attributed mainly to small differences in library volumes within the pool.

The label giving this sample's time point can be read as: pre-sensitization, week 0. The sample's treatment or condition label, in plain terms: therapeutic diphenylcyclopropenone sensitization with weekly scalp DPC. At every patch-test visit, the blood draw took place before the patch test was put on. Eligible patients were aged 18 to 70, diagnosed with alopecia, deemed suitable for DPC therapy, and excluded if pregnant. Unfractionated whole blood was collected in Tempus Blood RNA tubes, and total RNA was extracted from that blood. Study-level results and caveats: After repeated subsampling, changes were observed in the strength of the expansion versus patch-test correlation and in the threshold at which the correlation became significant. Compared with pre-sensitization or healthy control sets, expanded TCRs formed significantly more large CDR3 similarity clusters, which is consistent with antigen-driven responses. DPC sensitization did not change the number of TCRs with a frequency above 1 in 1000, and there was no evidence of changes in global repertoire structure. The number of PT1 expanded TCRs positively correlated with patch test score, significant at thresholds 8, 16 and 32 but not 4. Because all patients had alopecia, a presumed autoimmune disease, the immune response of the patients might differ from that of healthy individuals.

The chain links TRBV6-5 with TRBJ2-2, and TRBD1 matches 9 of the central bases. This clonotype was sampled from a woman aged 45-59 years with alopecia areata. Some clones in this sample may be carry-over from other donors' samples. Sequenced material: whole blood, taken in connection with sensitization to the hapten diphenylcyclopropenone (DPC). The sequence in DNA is TGTGCCAGCAGCATACAGGGGGCGCGACACACCGGGGAGCTGTTTTTT. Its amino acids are CASSIQGARHTGELFF.